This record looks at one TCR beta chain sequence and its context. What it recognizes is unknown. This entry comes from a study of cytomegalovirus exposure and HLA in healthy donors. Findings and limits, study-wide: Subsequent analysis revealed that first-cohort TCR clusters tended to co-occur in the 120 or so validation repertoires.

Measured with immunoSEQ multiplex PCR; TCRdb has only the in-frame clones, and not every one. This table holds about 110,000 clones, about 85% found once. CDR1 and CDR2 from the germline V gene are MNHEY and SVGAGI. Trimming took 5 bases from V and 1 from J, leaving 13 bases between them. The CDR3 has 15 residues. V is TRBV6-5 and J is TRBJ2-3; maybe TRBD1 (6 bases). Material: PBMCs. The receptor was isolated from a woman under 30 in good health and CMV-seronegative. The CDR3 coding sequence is TGTGCCAGCAGTCTATACAGGGTGGGCACAGATACGCAGTATTTT. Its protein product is CASSLYRVGTDTQYF.